The 26 T cell receptor beta chains below all came from one sample that was sequenced in a study of T cell responses to AZD1222 COVID-19 vaccine. Sequencing used immunoSEQ multiplex PCR; TCRdb keeps in-frame clones, though not all of them. The sample carries more than 100,000 clones, more than 85% recorded once. The material was peripheral blood, obtained on day 0 of AZD1222 vaccination. These receptors all stem from an adult in good health.

The chain joins TRBV11-3 to TRBJ2-7, with TRBD2 matching over 7 bases. The CDR3 runs 17 residues. CDR1 and CDR2 from the germline V gene are SGHNT and YENEEA. The junction had 20 bases not matched to a gene; V was cut back by 5 bases and J by 7 bases. The CDR3 DNA reads TGTGCCAGCAGCCCCTATGTAGGACCAGGGACTACTTTGGAGCAGTACTTC. The encoded protein is CASSPYVGPGTTLEQYF.

The CDR3 bases are TGTGCCAGTAGCCCGACAGGGTACAATGAGCAGTTCTTC. Encoded protein: CASSPTGYNEQFF. The rearrangement joins TRBV19 to TRBJ2-1; 7 bases are a match to TRBD1. Per germline, CDR1 LNHDA and CDR2 SQIVND (reference sequence). V was pared by 6 bases and J by 4 bases, with 3 bases of the junction left unmatched. This CDR3 is built from 13 residues.

This rearrangement joins TRBV29-1 to TRBJ1-1, with D perhaps TRBD1 (6 bases). V was clipped by 7 bases and J by 3 bases, with 18 bases between them. Germline assignment: CDR1 SQVTM and CDR2 ANQGSEA. The CDR3 runs 14 residues. The CDR3 sequence is CSAQRGGGDTEAFF. The CDR3 DNA sequence: TGCAGCGCCCAAAGGGGGGGAGGGGACACTGAAGCTTTCTTT.

The chain joins TRBV19 to TRBJ1-1; no firm D call. Germline CDR1 reads LNHDA; CDR2 reads SQIVND (reference sequence). Trimming shortened V by 0 bases and J by 3 bases, and 17 bases separated the two germline ends. This CDR3 is 17 amino acids long. The CDR3 sequence: CASSIDRSLPVDTEAFF. The CDR3 coding sequence is TGTGCCAGTAGTATAGATCGATCCCTGCCCGTAGACACTGAAGCTTTCTTT. The variable domain in full, with the rest retrieved from reference TRBV19 and TRBJ1-1, is DGGITQSPKYLFRKEGQNVTLSCEQNLNHDAMYWYRQDPGQGLRLIYYSQIVNDFQKGDIAEGYSVSREKKESFPLTVTSAQKNPTAFYLCASSIDRSLPVDTEAFFGQGTRLTVV.

V is TRBV7-9 and J is TRBJ2-2, with no clear D. The CDR3 has 12 amino acids. The V end was cut by 5 bases, the J end by 5 bases, with 6 bases between. In germline, CDR1 is SEHNR, CDR2 FQNEAQ (reference sequence). CDR3 DNA: TGTGCCAGCAGCCACCATACCGGGGAGCTGTTTTTT. This encodes CASSHHTGELFF.

The V gene is TRBV5-1, the J gene TRBJ2-1, with 7 bases that match TRBD1. Germline V gene lookup returns CDR1 SGHRS and CDR2 YFSETQ. The V gene end was trimmed by 3 bases and the J gene end by 4 bases; junction bases not matched to a gene: 13. The length of the CDR3 is 17 residues. The CDR3 reads CASSSRGTVLPYNEQFF. For the CDR3, the DNA is TGCGCCAGCAGCTCAAGGGGGACAGTCCTACCTTACAATGAGCAGTTCTTC.

The chain is built from TRBV7-8 and TRBJ2-3; TRBD2 matches 8 bases. Trimming removed 1 base from V and 5 bases from J; junction bases left unmatched: 2. CDR3 length equals 14 residues. The germline V gene has CDR1 SGHVS and CDR2 FQNEAQ. CDR3 protein: CASSLVLAGDTQYF. The CDR3 DNA sequence: TGTGCCAGCAGCTTAGTCCTAGCGGGAGATACGCAGTATTTT.

The chain recombines TRBV4-2 with TRBJ2-7; 8 bases agree with TRBD1. V lost 4 bases, J lost 2 bases, and 10 bases stayed unmatched. Germline CDR1 reads LGHNA; CDR2 reads YNFKEQ. CDR3 length equals 16 residues. In DNA form, the CDR3 reads TGTGCCAGCAGCCCCGGGGGAGAGGGACAGGCCTACGAGCAGTACTTC. Translating it yields CASSPGGEGQAYEQYF.

This chain links TRBV9 with TRBJ2-4; TRBD1 matches 7 bases. CDR3 length: 15 residues. Germline V gene sequence: CDR1 SGDLS, CDR2 YYNGEE. V lost 3 bases to trimming and J lost 5 bases; unmatched junction nucleotides: 8. The CDR3 DNA reads as TGTGCCAGCAGCGCTACCCGGGACAGAGAAAACATTCAGTACTTC. The encoded protein is CASSATRDRENIQYF.

The rearrangement joins TRBV11-3 to TRBJ2-5; 9 bases map to TRBD1. V shed 8 bases, J shed 2 bases, and the junction held 6 bases outside the gene matches. CDR3 length: 14 amino acids. CDR1 is SGHNT and CDR2 is YENEEA in the germline V gene. The CDR3 DNA follows: TGTGCCAGCGGAACAGGGGGCAAGCAAGAGACCCAGTACTTC. Its translation is CASGTGGKQETQYF.

The chain combines TRBV10-3 with TRBJ1-3; D is unclear. This CDR3 spans 18 amino acids. Germline V gene data show CDR1 as ENHRY and CDR2 as SYGVKD. V dropped 10 bases and J dropped 0 bases, with 25 bases sitting between them. The CDR3 region is CATAPELSTANSGNTIYF. Here the CDR3 DNA reads TGTGCCACCGCACCAGAACTTTCGACCGCTAACTCTGGAAACACCATATATTTT.

The genes are TRBV2 and TRBJ1-1; D is unresolved. This CDR3 spans 13 amino acids. CDR1 is SNHLY, CDR2 FYNNEI, per germline. V shed 9 bases and J shed 0 bases, with 11 bases lying between them. The CDR3: CASRMELNTEAFF. In DNA, the CDR3 is TGTGCCAGTCGTATGGAATTGAACACTGAAGCTTTCTTT.

J is TRBJ2-3 and V is TRBV2, with TRBD2 as a possible D gene (6 bases). CDR1 is SNHLY, CDR2 FYNNEI, per germline. V lost 3 bases to trimming and J lost 4 bases, with 14 bases between them. CDR3 length: 15 residues. CDR3 residues: CASSDSLAPADTQYF. In nucleotides, the CDR3 is TGTGCCAGCAGTGACTCACTAGCTCCCGCAGATACGCAGTATTTT.

The chain has TRBV3-1 (or the pseudogene TRBV3-2) and TRBJ1-2; tentative D call: TRBD1 (6 bases). Germline values: CDR1 LGHDT, CDR2 YNNKEL (reference sequence). V lost 3 bases, J lost 13 bases, and 24 bases lay in between. The CDR3 runs to 15 residues. DNA of the CDR3: TGTGCCAGCAGCCACCCGCCCGGGGCAGGGGACGCCACCACCTTC. It codes for CASSHPPGAGDATTF.

V gene TRBV29-1 combines with J gene TRBJ2-7, with 7 nucleotides matching TRBD1. The CDR3 is 14 amino acids. V gave up 1 base and J gave up 5 bases; unmatched junction bases: 8. Germline V gives CDR1 SQVTM, CDR2 ANQGSEA. CDR3 sequence (DNA): TGCAGCGTTGAAGTCGGGACAGATCGGAACGAGCAGTACTTC. As protein: CSVEVGTDRNEQYF.

V and J are TRBV30 and TRBJ1-6; no firm D call. CDR3 size: 15 residues. Deletions cut 0 bases from V and 4 bases from J, with 10 bases between. In germline, CDR1 is GTSNPN, CDR2 SVGIG (reference sequence). The CDR3 is CAWSVFRGYNSPLHF. CDR3 DNA sequence: TGTGCCTGGAGTGTATTTCGGGGATATAATTCACCCCTCCACTTT. The variable domain in full, with the rest retrieved from reference TRBV30 and TRBJ1-6, is SQTIHQWPATLVQPVGSPLSLECTVEGTSNPNLYWYRQAAGRGLQLLFYSVGIGQISSEVPQNLSASRPQDRQFILSSKKLLLSDSGFYLCAWSVFRGYNSPLHFGNGTRLTVT.

This clone was counted once. The chain couples TRBV6-6 to TRBJ2-7; 9 bases align to TRBD1. Germline values: CDR1 MNHNY, CDR2 SVGAGI (reference sequence). Trimming took 11 bases from V and 2 from J; bases not matched to a gene: 10. This CDR3 has 14 amino acids. Here the CDR3 reads CAGSLGQGTYEQYF. Written as DNA, the CDR3 is TGTGCCGGAAGTTTGGGACAGGGCACCTACGAGCAGTACTTC.

CDR3 in amino acids: CASSLGTNREQFF. Here the CDR3 DNA reads TGTGCCAGCAGCTTAGGGACGAACAGGGAGCAGTTCTTC. The V gene is TRBV7-8, the J gene TRBJ2-1; perhaps TRBD1 as D (5 bases). CDR3 length: 13 amino acids. The germline V gene has CDR1 SGHVS and CDR2 FQNEAQ. Trimming pared 1 base from V and 10 bases from J, leaving 11 bases between.

The chain is built from TRBV9 and TRBJ1-2; D ambiguous. V was pared by 1 base and J by 7 bases, with 14 bases between. This CDR3 has 14 amino acids. Per germline, CDR1 SGDLS and CDR2 YYNGEE. Here the CDR3 DNA reads TGTGCCAGCAGCGTAAACAGAGGCCTTCTTGGCTACACCTTC. Its translation is CASSVNRGLLGYTF.

This clone was counted a single time. The gene calls are TRBV27 and TRBJ2-7, with 12 bases lining up with TRBD2. CDR3 length: 15 residues. Germline CDR1 is MNHEY and CDR2 is SMNVEV (reference sequence). V shed 3 bases, J shed 2 bases, and the junction held 2 bases outside the gene matches. The CDR3 protein is CASSFLAGGTYEQYF. For the CDR3, the DNA is TGTGCCAGCAGTTTTCTAGCGGGAGGGACCTACGAGCAGTACTTC.

The CDR3 loop is CASSVGRNTEAFF. Written as DNA, the CDR3 is TGTGCCAGCAGTGTCGGCAGGAACACTGAAGCTTTCTTT. The V call is TRBV12-3 or TRBV12-4, the J call TRBJ1-1; D is unresolved. V lost 5 bases to trimming and J lost 1 base, with 8 bases between them. This CDR3 has 13 amino acids.

This chain uses TRBV11-3 with TRBJ1-3; D call uncertain. Per germline, CDR1 SGHNT and CDR2 YENEEA. V dropped 8 bases and J dropped 0 bases, with 8 bases sitting between them. The CDR3 runs 13 residues. This CDR3 is CASSVTSGNTIYF. CDR3 in DNA: TGTGCCAGCTCGGTGACCTCTGGAAACACCATATATTTT.

The chain carries TRBV5-6 and TRBJ1-2; no definite D call. V lost 0 bases and J lost 4, with 13 bases in between. Germline V gene sequence: CDR1 SGHDT, CDR2 YYEEEE. The CDR3 runs 15 residues. The CDR3 DNA reads TGTGCCAGCAGCTTGGAAGGGTACCAAACCTATGGCTACACCTTC. Protein product: CASSLEGYQTYGYTF.

In this sample, this clone turned up once. The chain employs TRBV27 and TRBJ2-1; the match to TRBD2 covers 12 bases. CDR1 is MNHEY, CDR2 SMNVEV, per germline (reference sequence). V dropped 6 bases and J dropped 5; count of bases not matched to a gene: 5. This CDR3 comprises 15 residues. The DNA of the CDR3 is TGTGCCAGCAGGTCTCTAGCGGGAGGGAACAATGAGCAGTTCTTC. Protein product: CASRSLAGGNNEQFF.

This clone came up once. Here the CDR3 reads CASSLEQAEAPLHF. CDR3 nucleotides: TGTGCCAGCAGCTTAGAACAGGCTGAGGCACCCCTCCACTTT. This rearrangement joins TRBV11-3 to TRBJ1-6; TRBD1 might be the D (5 bases). Germline V gene data show CDR1 as SGHNT and CDR2 as YENEEA. CDR3 length: 14 residues. Trimming pared 0 bases from V and 11 bases from J, leaving 11 bases between.

CDR3 DNA sequence: TGTGCCAGCTCACCACTGGCTAGCAATGAGCAGTTCTTC. Its protein is CASSPLASNEQFF. J is TRBJ2-1 and V is TRBV18; D remains unclear. The CDR3 consists of 13 residues. V was trimmed by 1 base and J by 6 bases, leaving 7 bases between them. Germline lookup yields CDR1 KGHSH and CDR2 LQKENI.